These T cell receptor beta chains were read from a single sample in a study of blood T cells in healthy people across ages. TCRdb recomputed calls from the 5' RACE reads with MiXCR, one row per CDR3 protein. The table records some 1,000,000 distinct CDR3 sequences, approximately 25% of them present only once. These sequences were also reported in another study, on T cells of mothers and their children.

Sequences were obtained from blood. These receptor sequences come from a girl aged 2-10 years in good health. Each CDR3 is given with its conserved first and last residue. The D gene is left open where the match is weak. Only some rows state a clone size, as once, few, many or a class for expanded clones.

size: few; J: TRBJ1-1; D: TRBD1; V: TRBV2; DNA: TGTGCCAGCAGCCGACAGGGAGTCTCCACTGAAGCTTTCTTT; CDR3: CASSRQGVSTEAFF
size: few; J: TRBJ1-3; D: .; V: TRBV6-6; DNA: TGTGCCAGCAGTTACTCGCTTCGCTCTGGAAACACCATATATTTT; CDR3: CASSYSLRSGNTIYF
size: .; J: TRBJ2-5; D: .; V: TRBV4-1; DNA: TGCGCCAGCAGCCAAGACCCCCAGATTTTC; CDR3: CASSQDPQIF
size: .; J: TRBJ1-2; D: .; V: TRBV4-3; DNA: TGCGCCAGCAGCCAAGATGGGACACAGTACTATGGCTACACCTTC; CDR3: CASSQDGTQYYGYTF
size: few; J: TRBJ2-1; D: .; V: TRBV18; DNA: TGTGCCAGCTCTTCGGCCATCCCACGAGGCAATGAGCAGTTCTTC; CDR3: CASSSAIPRGNEQFF
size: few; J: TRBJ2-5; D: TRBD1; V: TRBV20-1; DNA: TGCAGTGCTAGTCATGGGACAGTCCAAGAGACCCAGTACTTC; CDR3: CSASHGTVQETQYF
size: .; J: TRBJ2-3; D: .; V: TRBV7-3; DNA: TGTGCCAGCAGCCGCCTCACGAGCACAGATACGCAGTATTTT; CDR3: CASSRLTSTDTQYF
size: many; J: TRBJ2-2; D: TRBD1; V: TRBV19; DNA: TGTGCCAGCAGAGACAGGGGGGACACCGGGGAGCTGTTTTTT; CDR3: CASRDRGDTGELFF
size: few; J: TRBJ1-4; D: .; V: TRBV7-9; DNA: TGTGCCAGCAGCTCACAGGTTAATGCTAATGAAAAACTGTTTTTT; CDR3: CASSSQVNANEKLFF
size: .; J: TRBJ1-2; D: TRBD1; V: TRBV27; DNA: TGTGCCAGCAGTTTATCGGGACAGCCGCTGGGCTACACCTTC; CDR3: CASSLSGQPLGYTF
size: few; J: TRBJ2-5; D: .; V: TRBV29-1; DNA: TGCAGCGATAGACAGGCGGGAGAGACCCAGTACTTC; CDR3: CSDRQAGETQYF
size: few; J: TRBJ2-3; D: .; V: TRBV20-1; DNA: TGCAGTGCTAGAGATTGGGCGGCGGAGCGACCAAGTTACCCCACAGATGCGCAGTATTTT; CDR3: CSARDWAAERPSYPTDAQYF
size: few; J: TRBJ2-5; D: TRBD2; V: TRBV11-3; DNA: TGTGCCAGCAGCTCGCTAGCGGGGGGGCTTGGATTGAACGAAGAGACCCAGTACTTC; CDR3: CASSSLAGGLGLNEETQYF
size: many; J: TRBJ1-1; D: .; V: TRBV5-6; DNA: TGTGCCAGCAGCTTGGTTTCGAACACTGAAGCTTTCTTT; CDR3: CASSLVSNTEAFF
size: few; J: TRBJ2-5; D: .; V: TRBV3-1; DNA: TGTGCCAGCAGCTACCTATCTTCAGAGACCCAGTACTTC; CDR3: CASSYLSSETQYF
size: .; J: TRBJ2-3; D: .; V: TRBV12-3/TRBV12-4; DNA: TGTGCCAGCAGTTTTTCAGCGGACACAGATACGCAGTATTTT; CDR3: CASSFSADTDTQYF
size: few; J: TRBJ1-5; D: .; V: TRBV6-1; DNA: TGTGCCAGCAGTGGGGAGGCCGGCAGGGATTCTCAGCCCCAGCATTTT; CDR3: CASSGEAGRDSQPQHF
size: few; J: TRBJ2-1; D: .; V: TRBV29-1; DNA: TGCAGCGTTGAAGGCAGACTCCCAAATGAGCAGTTCTTC; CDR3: CSVEGRLPNEQFF
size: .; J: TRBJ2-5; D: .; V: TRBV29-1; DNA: TGCAGCGTTGTCTTGGCGGACCTCCAAGAGACCCAGTACTTC; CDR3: CSVVLADLQETQYF
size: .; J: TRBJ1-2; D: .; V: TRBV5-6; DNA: TGTGCCAGCAGCTTGTCGTCCCCAATGTATGGCTACACCTTC; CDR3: CASSLSSPMYGYTF
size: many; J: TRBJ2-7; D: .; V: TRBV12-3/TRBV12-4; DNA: TGTGCCAGCAGTCCCGGGCACGAGCAGTACTTC; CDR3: CASSPGHEQYF
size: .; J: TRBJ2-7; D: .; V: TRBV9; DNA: TGTGCCAGCAGCGTAGCGGGGGGCGTCTACGAGCAGTACTTC; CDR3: CASSVAGGVYEQYF
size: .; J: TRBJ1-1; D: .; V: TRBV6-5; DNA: TGTGCCAGCAGTTACTCTGCCTCAGTGAACACTGAAGCTTTCTTT; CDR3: CASSYSASVNTEAFF
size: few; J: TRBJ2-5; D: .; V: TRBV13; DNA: TGTGCCAGCAGCCTCCGGTACTTAAGCGGGGAGACCCAGTACTTC; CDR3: CASSLRYLSGETQYF
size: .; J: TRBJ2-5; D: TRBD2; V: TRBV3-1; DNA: TGTGCCAGCAGCCTAATACTAGCGGGGGGGCTAAGTGGAGAGACCCAGTACTTC; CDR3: CASSLILAGGLSGETQYF
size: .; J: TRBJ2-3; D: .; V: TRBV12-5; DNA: TGTGCTAGTGGACTCTACATTAACACAGATACGCAGTATTTT; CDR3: CASGLYINTDTQYF
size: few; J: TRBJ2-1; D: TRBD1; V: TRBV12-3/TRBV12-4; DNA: TGTGCCAGCAGACCCAGGGGGAGCACCTACAATGAGCAGTTCTTC; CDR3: CASRPRGSTYNEQFF
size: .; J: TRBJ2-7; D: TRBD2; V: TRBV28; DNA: TGTGCCAGCAGTTTAGGCGAGGGGAGGACTAGCGGGAGACCCTGGGAGCAGTACTTC; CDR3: CASSLGEGRTSGRPWEQYF
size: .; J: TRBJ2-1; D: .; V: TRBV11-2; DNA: TGTGCCAGCAGCTCCTACCGACTAGACAATGAGCAGTTCTTC; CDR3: CASSSYRLDNEQFF
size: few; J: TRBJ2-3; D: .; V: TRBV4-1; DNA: TGTGCCAGCAGCCAAGGCGGAGTCGATACGCAGTATTTT; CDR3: CASSQGGVDTQYF
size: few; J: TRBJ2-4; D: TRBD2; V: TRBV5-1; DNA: TGCGCCAGCAGCTTGACTAGCGGGAAAGATGGAAACATTCAGTACTTC; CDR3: CASSLTSGKDGNIQYF
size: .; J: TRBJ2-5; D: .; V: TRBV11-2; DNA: TGTGCCAGCGTGGGGGGCCGGGTTGGGGAGACCCAGTACTTC; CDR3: CASVGGRVGETQYF
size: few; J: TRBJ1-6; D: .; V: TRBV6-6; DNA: TGTGCCAGCAGTTACGGCAATTCACCCCTCCACTTT; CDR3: CASSYGNSPLHF
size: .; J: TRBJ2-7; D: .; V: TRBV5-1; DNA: TGCGCCAGCAGCTTGCCAGCAGTGACCTACGAGCAGTACTTC; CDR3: CASSLPAVTYEQYF
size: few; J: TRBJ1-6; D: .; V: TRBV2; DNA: TGTGCCAGCAGGGCCGGGAGCTTTTCACCCCTCCACTTT; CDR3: CASRAGSFSPLHF
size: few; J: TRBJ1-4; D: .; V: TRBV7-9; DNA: TGTGCCAGCAGCTCCGACGGGACTGAAAAACTGTTTTTT; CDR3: CASSSDGTEKLFF
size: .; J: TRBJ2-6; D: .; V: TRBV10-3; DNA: TGTGCCATCAGTGGAGGGGAAATCCTGACTTTC; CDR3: CAISGGEILTF
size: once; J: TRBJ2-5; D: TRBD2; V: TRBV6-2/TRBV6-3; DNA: TGTGCCAGCAGACCAGGACTAGCGGGCGCCCTCCGAGAGACCCAGTACTTC; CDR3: CASRPGLAGALRETQYF
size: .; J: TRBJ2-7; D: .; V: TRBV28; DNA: TGTGCCAGTGGTACTAGGTACGAGCAGTACTTC; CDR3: CASGTRYEQYF
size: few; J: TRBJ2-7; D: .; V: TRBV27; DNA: TGTGCCAGCTGGGGCGGGGAGCTTTCCTACGAGCAGTACTTC; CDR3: CASWGGELSYEQYF
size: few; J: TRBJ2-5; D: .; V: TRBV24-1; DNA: TGTGCCACCAGTGATCGTACACAGGTTGGGTCCCAGTACTTC; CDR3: CATSDRTQVGSQYF
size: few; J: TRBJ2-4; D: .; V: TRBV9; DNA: TGTGCCAGCAGCGCCCCGCAAAAAGGGGAAAACATTCAGTACTTC; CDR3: CASSAPQKGENIQYF
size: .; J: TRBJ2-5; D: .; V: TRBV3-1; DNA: TGTGCCAGCAGCCAAGGTCTGGCTAACATAGGTCAAAGTAAATACTTC; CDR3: CASSQGLANIGQSKYF
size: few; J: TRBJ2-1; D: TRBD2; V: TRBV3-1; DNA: TGTGCCAGCAGCCTACGTAGCGGGGGCGCCCCCATTAAATTCTACAATGAGCAGTTCTTC; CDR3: CASSLRSGGAPIKFYNEQFF
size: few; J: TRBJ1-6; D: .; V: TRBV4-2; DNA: TGTGCCAGCAGTACCACAGGGCCGGCATCACCCCTCCACTTT; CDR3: CASSTTGPASPLHF
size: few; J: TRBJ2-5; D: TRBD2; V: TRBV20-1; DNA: TGCAGTGCTAGGGCCAGGGAGGGCGAGACCCAGTACTTC; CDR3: CSARAREGETQYF
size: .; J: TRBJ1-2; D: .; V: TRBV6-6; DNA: TGTGCCAGCAGTTACGCTGCTGGGGGCTACACCTTC; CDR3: CASSYAAGGYTF
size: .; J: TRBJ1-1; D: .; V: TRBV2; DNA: TGTGCCAGCAGTGATACGATACCGAACACTGAAGCTTTCTTT; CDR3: CASSDTIPNTEAFF
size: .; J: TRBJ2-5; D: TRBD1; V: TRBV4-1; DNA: TGCGCCAGCAGCCAATCGGGACAGATGATCCAAGAGACCCAGTACTTC; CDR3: CASSQSGQMIQETQYF
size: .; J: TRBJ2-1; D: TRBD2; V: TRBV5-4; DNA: TGTGCCAGCAGCCTTCTGCTCTCTCCAGCGGGATCGGGGGAGCAGTTCTTC; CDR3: CASSLLLSPAGSGEQFF